Below are 14 T cell receptor beta chains sequenced from a single sample in a study of technical replicates of blood from four donors. Generated by immunoSEQ multiplex PCR, the TCRdb table keeps only in-frame clones and is missing some. The sample yields about 75,000 clones, approximately 97% seen once. The material sequenced was T cells isolated from PBMCs. The receptors shown here come from a human donor in good health.

This clone has only one observation. The rearrangement uses TRBV27 and TRBJ1-5, with D uncertain. V lost 6 bases and J 9 bases, leaving 9 bases between the germline ends. The CDR3 runs 11 residues. The germline V gene encodes CDR1 MNHEY and CDR2 SMNVEV (reference sequence). DNA for the CDR3: TGTGCCAGCAGCCCGTCGGGGCCCCAGCATTTT. It translates to CASSPSGPQHF.

The rearrangement joins TRBV6-5 to TRBJ1-2; TRBD1 matches at 10 bases. This CDR3 is built from 14 residues. The V and J ends lost 6 bases and 7 bases, in that order; junction bases with no gene match: 8. CDR1 is MNHEY, CDR2 SVGAGI, per germline. The CDR3 is CASSLMTGGGGYTF. The CDR3 region has the DNA TGTGCCAGCAGCTTAATGACAGGGGGCGGTGGCTACACCTTC.

This clone occurred once. The genes are TRBV6-5 and TRBJ2-2, with a weak D call TRBD1 (7 bases). This CDR3 has 14 amino acids. V was trimmed by 7 bases and J by 5 bases, leaving 14 bases between them. CDR1 and CDR2 (germline): MNHEY, SVGAGI. CDR3 sequence reads: CASTVQGGTGELFF. CDR3 nucleotides: TGTGCCAGCACGGTGCAGGGGGGAACCGGGGAGCTGTTTTTT.

This clone was counted a single time. J is TRBJ2-1 and V is TRBV5-5, with a weak D call TRBD2 (6 bases). This CDR3 has 19 residues. The germline V gene has CDR1 SGHKS and CDR2 YYEKEE (reference sequence). The V end lost 4 bases, the J end lost 6 bases, and 29 bases lay between the germline ends. The CDR3 DNA reads as TGTGCCAGCAGCGCAGGGTGGATCGGGGAGGCGGGGAGGACCAATGAGCAGTTCTTC. Protein sequence: CASSAGWIGEAGRTNEQFF.

V usage is TRBV7-8 and J usage is TRBJ2-2; 8 bases line up with TRBD2. The germline V gene has CDR1 SGHVS and CDR2 FQNEAQ. V dropped 2 bases and J dropped 5; count of bases not matched to a gene: 10. The CDR3 is made up of 17 amino acids. The CDR3 DNA reads TGTGCCAGCAGCTTATCACTCCTCATAGCGGGAACCGGGGAGCTGTTTTTT. As protein: CASSLSLLIAGTGELFF.

The chain links TRBV7-9 to TRBJ1-1; 8 bases line up with TRBD1. The CDR3 consists of 15 residues. Germline CDR1 reads SEHNR; CDR2 reads FQNEAQ (reference sequence). V was pared by 5 bases and J by 5 bases, with 10 bases of the junction left unmatched. The CDR3 region is CASSVPTGGRTEAFF. CDR3 bases: TGTGCCAGCAGCGTACCCACAGGGGGAAGGACTGAAGCTTTCTTT.

The rearrangement links TRBV4-3 to TRBJ1-1; tentative D call: TRBD1 (5 bases). The V end was cut by 2 bases, the J end by 0 bases, with 13 bases between. Germline CDR1 reads LGHNA; CDR2 reads YSLEER. The CDR3 runs 16 residues. The CDR3 loop reads CASSQKQGVMNTEAFF. The DNA of the CDR3 is TGCGCCAGCAGCCAAAAGCAGGGCGTTATGAACACTGAAGCTTTCTTT.

The rearrangement joins TRBV6-1 to TRBJ2-5; D remains ambiguous. The germline gives CDR1 MNHNS, CDR2 SASEGT. The CDR3 length is 15 residues. With 2 bases removed from V and 5 bases from J, the gap between germline ends came to 15 bases. This chain's CDR3 is CASSEIALVGETQYF. CDR3 coding DNA: TGTGCCAGCAGTGAAATAGCCTTAGTTGGGGAGACCCAGTACTTC.

The chain has TRBV18 and TRBJ1-4, with D unresolved. The CDR3 runs 14 residues. V shed 3 bases and J shed 0 bases, with 5 bases lying between them. Germline CDR1 KGHSH, CDR2 LQKENI. CDR3 protein: CASSPSPTNEKLFF. The CDR3 DNA reads TGTGCCAGCTCACCGAGTCCAACTAATGAAAAACTGTTTTTT. Complete variable domain (other parts from reference TRBV18 and TRBJ1-4): NAGVMQNPRHLVRRRGQEARLRCSPMKGHSHVYWYRQLPEEGLKFMVYLQKENIIDESGMPKERFSAEFPKEGPSILRIQQVVRGDSAAYFCASSPSPTNEKLFFGSGTQLSVL.

This clone was seen just once. This chain joins TRBV6-1 and TRBJ2-6; the D is unclear. This CDR3 contains 15 residues. Trimming cost V 4 bases and J 1 base, with 8 bases left between them. Germline CDR1 is MNHNS and CDR2 is SASEGT. CDR3 sequence (DNA): TGTGCCAGCAGTGCCGCAACTTCTGGGGCCAACGTCCTGACTTTC. Translating gives CASSAATSGANVLTF.

The V and J genes are TRBV5-1 and TRBJ2-7; D is unclear. V was trimmed by 4 bases and J by 2 bases, leaving 7 bases between them. The CDR3 runs 12 residues. Germline CDR1 reads SGHRS; CDR2 reads YFSETQ. The CDR3 sequence is CASSVNTYEQYF. The CDR3 region has the DNA TGCGCCAGCAGCGTCAACACCTACGAGCAGTACTTC.

The rearrangement links TRBV6-1 to TRBJ1-4; D is unresolved. Germline CDR1 is MNHNS and CDR2 is SASEGT. With 1 base removed from V and 3 bases from J, the gap between germline ends came to 6 bases. The CDR3 loop spans 14 amino acids. The CDR3 here is CASSEGLANEKLFF. CDR3 coding DNA: TGTGCCAGCAGTGAAGGCCTAGCTAATGAAAAACTGTTTTTT.

V and J are TRBV19 and TRBJ2-7, with D possibly being TRBD2 (7 bases). CDR3 size: 15 residues. CDR1 and CDR2 from the germline V gene are LNHDA and SQIVND (reference sequence). V dropped 5 bases and J dropped 6 bases, with 20 bases sitting between them. This CDR3 is CASSPGGSSGSEQYF. CDR3 nucleotide sequence: TGTGCCAGTAGTCCGGGGGGCAGTTCGGGCTCCGAGCAGTACTTC.

This chain's CDR3 is CASRRSGESYEQYF. Written as DNA, the CDR3 is TGTGCCAGCAGACGAAGCGGGGAGTCCTACGAGCAGTACTTC. The chain has TRBV5-4 and TRBJ2-7; 7 bases match TRBD2. The CDR3 is 14 amino acids. Germline V CDR1 and CDR2: SGHNT, YYREEE (reference sequence). V was pared by 5 bases and J by 1 base, with 6 bases of the junction left unmatched.